A single sample gave rise to the 3 T cell receptor beta chains below, sequenced in a study of regulatory T cells in long-lasting Graves disease. As for time point: newly diagnosed GD, antithyroid drugs for less than 3 months. TCR sequences were obtained from RNA taken from PBMCs. HTBI primers from iRepertoire and Arm-PCR of CDR3 regions yielded the TCR beta libraries. TCRdb fed the multiplex PCR reads into MiXCR, producing one record per CDR3 protein. There are a few hundred thousand distinct CDR3 sequences in the sample; approximately 16% occur only once, and 20% to 25% lies in the top ten. This sample was shared with a second study, whose subject was T cells in Graves' hyperthyroidism and ophthalmopathy.

Source: peripheral blood mononuclear cells (PBMCs), taken at new diagnosis, from a patient treated with antithyroid drugs. These receptors came from a woman aged 18-30 years with Graves disease.

The sample holds many counts of this clonotype. V usage is TRBV5-4 and J usage is TRBJ2-5, with D hard to call. Trimming stripped 0 bases from V and 2 bases from J, with 8 bases between. Germline V CDR1 and CDR2: SGHNT, YYREEE (reference sequence). The CDR3 has 14 residues. CDR3 sequence: CASSLVSAQETQYF. CDR3 DNA: TGTGCCAGCAGCTTGGTGTCCGCTCAAGAGACCCAGTACTTC.

Many counts were recorded for this clonotype. The chain links TRBV24-1 to TRBJ2-1; a possible D gene is TRBD2 (6 bases). CDR1 and CDR2 from the germline V gene are KGHDR and SFDVKD. The CDR3 runs to 14 residues. V gave up 4 bases and J gave up 1 base, with 7 bases separating them. CDR3: CATSEGGSYNEQFF. CDR3 coding DNA: TGTGCCACCAGTGAGGGAGGATCCTACAATGAGCAGTTCTTC.

This clonotype was detected a few times. The chain has TRBV29-1 and TRBJ2-7; 8 bases map to TRBD1. The CDR3 runs to 12 residues. Germline trimming cut 7 bases from V and 3 bases from J; bases unmatched to any gene: 5. Germline CDR1 SQVTM, CDR2 ANQGSEA. The CDR3 reads CSATGGGYEQYF. The CDR3 DNA is TGCAGCGCAACAGGGGGAGGCTACGAGCAGTACTTC.